The rows below give T cell receptor beta chains drawn from one sample of a study of Tregs in tolerant kidney transplant recipients. Method: immunoSEQ multiplex PCR; TCRdb's copy keeps in-frame clones and lacks some. This table holds tens of thousands of clones, around 98% found once. This specimen consisted of CD4+ T cells from blood, obtained before the transplant. The receptor source for this set is a human donor who received a combined kidney and bone marrow transplant. Both conserved end residues are part of each CDR3. D genes are given only for firm matches. Rows give clone size only sometimes, using once, few, many, or a class for an expanded clone.

clone size: NA
D gene: TRBD2
CDR3 length: 18
J gene: TRBJ2-1
V gene: TRBV19
CDR3 DNA: TGTGCCAGTAGTGTCGTAACTAGCGGGGGCCGCTCCTACAATGAGCAGTTCTTC
CDR3 protein: CASSVVTSGGRSYNEQFF

clone size: NA
D gene: NA
CDR3 length: 15
J gene: TRBJ2-3
V gene: TRBV7-9
CDR3 DNA: TGTGCCAGCAGCCCCCGTAGTACTAGCACAGATACGCAGTATTTT
CDR3 protein: CASSPRSTSTDTQYF

clone size: NA
D gene: NA
CDR3 length: 14
J gene: TRBJ2-7
V gene: TRBV7-6
CDR3 DNA: TGTGCCAGCAGCTTAGCCGGCAGGGCTTACGAGCAGTACTTC
CDR3 protein: CASSLAGRAYEQYF

clone size: NA
D gene: TRBD1
CDR3 length: 15
J gene: TRBJ2-3
V gene: TRBV27
CDR3 DNA: TGTGCCAGCAGTTTGGGACAGACCCCCACAGATACGCAGTATTTT
CDR3 protein: CASSLGQTPTDTQYF

clone size: NA
D gene: NA
CDR3 length: 13
J gene: TRBJ2-3
V gene: TRBV5-1
CDR3 DNA: TGCGCCAGCAGCTTCGAGGGAGGAGATACGCAGTATTTT
CDR3 protein: CASSFEGGDTQYF

clone size: NA
D gene: TRBD2
CDR3 length: 14
J gene: TRBJ2-2
V gene: TRBV4-2
CDR3 DNA: TGTGCCAGCAGACTTAGCGGGAGGGCCGGGGAGCTGTTTTTT
CDR3 protein: CASRLSGRAGELFF

clone size: once
D gene: TRBD1
CDR3 length: 13
J gene: TRBJ1-6
V gene: TRBV18
CDR3 DNA: TGTGCCAGCTCACCATCGGGACAGGGGATCCTCCACTTT
CDR3 protein: CASSPSGQGILHF

clone size: NA
D gene: NA
CDR3 length: 13
J gene: TRBJ2-3
V gene: TRBV5-1
CDR3 DNA: TGCGCCAGCACCGGACATCCCACAGATACGCAGTATTTT
CDR3 protein: CASTGHPTDTQYF

clone size: NA
D gene: NA
CDR3 length: 15
J gene: TRBJ1-6
V gene: TRBV4-3
CDR3 DNA: TGCGCCAGCAGCCAAACCAGCTCCTATAATTCACCCCTCCACTTT
CDR3 protein: CASSQTSSYNSPLHF

clone size: NA
D gene: TRBD1
CDR3 length: 15
J gene: TRBJ1-6
V gene: TRBV4-2
CDR3 DNA: TGTGCCAGCAGCCGGGAGACAGGGGGTTACTCACCCCTCCACTTT
CDR3 protein: CASSRETGGYSPLHF

clone size: NA
D gene: TRBD1
CDR3 length: 15
J gene: TRBJ2-2
V gene: TRBV7-7
CDR3 DNA: TGTGCCAGCAGCTTGAGAACAGGGGTTAACGGGGAGCTGTTTTTT
CDR3 protein: CASSLRTGVNGELFF

clone size: NA
D gene: NA
CDR3 length: 15
J gene: TRBJ1-5
V gene: TRBV7-2
CDR3 DNA: TGTGCCAGCAGCTTGGGGGGGTATGGCAATCAGCCCCAGCATTTT
CDR3 protein: CASSLGGYGNQPQHF

clone size: NA
D gene: NA
CDR3 length: 16
J gene: TRBJ1-1
V gene: TRBV25-1
CDR3 DNA: TGTGCCAGCAGTGAAATGAGGGTGGGAGGGAGCACTGAAGCTTTCTTT
CDR3 protein: CASSEMRVGGSTEAFF

clone size: NA
D gene: TRBD2
CDR3 length: 14
J gene: TRBJ2-3
V gene: TRBV9
CDR3 DNA: TGTGCCAGCAGCGTAGTTAGCGGGGCAGATACGCAGTATTTT
CDR3 protein: CASSVVSGADTQYF

clone size: NA
D gene: NA
CDR3 length: 13
J gene: TRBJ1-4
V gene: TRBV28
CDR3 DNA: TGTGCCAGCATGAGCGCAACTAATGAAAAACTGTTTTTT
CDR3 protein: CASMSATNEKLFF

clone size: NA
D gene: NA
CDR3 length: 18
J gene: TRBJ2-5
V gene: TRBV5-1
CDR3 DNA: TGCGCCAGCAGCTTGGGCGCGGGAAGGGTAGGTGGAACAGAGACCCAGTACTTC
CDR3 protein: CASSLGAGRVGGTETQYF

clone size: NA
D gene: NA
CDR3 length: 15
J gene: TRBJ1-2
V gene: TRBV27
CDR3 DNA: TGTGCCAGCACCAAATTTCAGGGGACTAACTATGGCTACACCTTC
CDR3 protein: CASTKFQGTNYGYTF

clone size: once
D gene: TRBD1
CDR3 length: 14
J gene: TRBJ2-7
V gene: TRBV30
CDR3 DNA: TGTGCCTGGAGTCTCGACAGGGGGAGCTACGAGCAGTACTTC
CDR3 protein: CAWSLDRGSYEQYF

clone size: NA
D gene: TRBD2
CDR3 length: 16
J gene: TRBJ2-5
V gene: TRBV5-6
CDR3 DNA: TGTGCCAGCAGCTTGCTGACTAGCGGGAGCGAGGAGACCCAGTACTTC
CDR3 protein: CASSLLTSGSEETQYF

clone size: NA
D gene: TRBD1
CDR3 length: 20
J gene: TRBJ1-2
V gene: TRBV7-6
CDR3 DNA: TGTGCCAGCAGCTTATGGGACACAGGGGGCGCAAAAATGTTGGACTATGGCTACACCTTC
CDR3 protein: CASSLWDTGGAKMLDYGYTF

clone size: NA
D gene: NA
CDR3 length: 12
J gene: TRBJ2-7
V gene: TRBV10-3
CDR3 DNA: TGTGCCATCAGTGGCTACTTGTACGAGCAGTACTTC
CDR3 protein: CAISGYLYEQYF

clone size: NA
D gene: TRBD1
CDR3 length: 16
J gene: TRBJ1-1
V gene: TRBV18
CDR3 DNA: TGTGCCAGCTCACCATCGGCCGGGACAGGGAACACTGAAGCTTTCTTT
CDR3 protein: CASSPSAGTGNTEAFF

clone size: NA
D gene: NA
CDR3 length: 12
J gene: TRBJ2-7
V gene: TRBV7-2
CDR3 DNA: TGTGCCAGCAGCTTAGTTACCTACGAGCAGTACTTC
CDR3 protein: CASSLVTYEQYF

clone size: NA
D gene: TRBD2
CDR3 length: 15
J gene: TRBJ2-5
V gene: TRBV5-1
CDR3 DNA: TGCGCCAGCAGCTTGATCGCTAGCGGGGGAGAGACCCAGTACTTC
CDR3 protein: CASSLIASGGETQYF

clone size: NA
D gene: TRBD2
CDR3 length: 15
J gene: TRBJ2-1
V gene: TRBV2
CDR3 DNA: TGTGCCTCTACCGACCGACTAGCGGGGAACAATGAGCAGTTCTTC
CDR3 protein: CASTDRLAGNNEQFF

clone size: NA
D gene: TRBD1
CDR3 length: 14
J gene: TRBJ2-7
V gene: TRBV18
CDR3 DNA: TGTGCCAGCTCACCAGCAGGGGGACCCTACGAGCAGTACTTC
CDR3 protein: CASSPAGGPYEQYF

clone size: NA
D gene: NA
CDR3 length: 15
J gene: TRBJ2-7
V gene: TRBV30
CDR3 DNA: TGTGCCTGGAGTTCCCCCCGGGTATTAGCTTACGAGCAGTACTTC
CDR3 protein: CAWSSPRVLAYEQYF

clone size: NA
D gene: NA
CDR3 length: 12
J gene: TRBJ1-2
V gene: TRBV6-1
CDR3 DNA: TGTGCCAGCAGTGAAACAGGGCGGCGCTACACCTTC
CDR3 protein: CASSETGRRYTF

clone size: NA
D gene: TRBD1
CDR3 length: 15
J gene: TRBJ1-1
V gene: TRBV5-5
CDR3 DNA: TGTGCCAGCAGCTTCCCCGGGACAGGGAACACTGAAGCTTTCTTT
CDR3 protein: CASSFPGTGNTEAFF

clone size: NA
D gene: NA
CDR3 length: 11
J gene: TRBJ2-1
V gene: TRBV2
CDR3 DNA: TGTGCCAGCAGTGAGGAGAGTGAGCAGTTCTTC
CDR3 protein: CASSEESEQFF

clone size: NA
D gene: TRBD1
CDR3 length: 13
J gene: TRBJ1-4
V gene: TRBV7-9
CDR3 DNA: TGTGCCAGCAGCCAAACAGGGGGCGAAAAACTGTTTTTT
CDR3 protein: CASSQTGGEKLFF

clone size: once
D gene: NA
CDR3 length: 15
J gene: TRBJ2-5
V gene: TRBV6-4
CDR3 DNA: TGTGCCAGCTCCCCAACAGGGATAGGGCGAGAGACCCAGTACTTC
CDR3 protein: CASSPTGIGRETQYF

clone size: NA
D gene: NA
CDR3 length: 14
J gene: TRBJ2-7
V gene: TRBV18
CDR3 DNA: TGTGCCAGCTCACCACCGGTGCAGTCCTACGAGCAGTACTTC
CDR3 protein: CASSPPVQSYEQYF

clone size: NA
D gene: NA
CDR3 length: 15
J gene: TRBJ1-2
V gene: TRBV6-6
CDR3 DNA: TGTGCCAGCAGCCGCGGACCAGAGGAGGTATATGGCTACACCTTC
CDR3 protein: CASSRGPEEVYGYTF

clone size: NA
D gene: NA
CDR3 length: 16
J gene: TRBJ1-6
V gene: TRBV10-2
CDR3 DNA: TGCGCCAGCACAGGAGGGGCAAGCTCCTATAATTCACCCCTCCACTTT
CDR3 protein: CASTGGASSYNSPLHF

clone size: once
D gene: TRBD1
CDR3 length: 15
J gene: TRBJ2-3
V gene: TRBV6-6
CDR3 DNA: TGTGCCAGCAGGCGGGACAGGGGAGGTACAGATACGCAGTATTTT
CDR3 protein: CASRRDRGGTDTQYF

clone size: NA
D gene: NA
CDR3 length: 18
J gene: TRBJ2-3
V gene: TRBV7-2
CDR3 DNA: TGTGCCAGCAGCTTAGAGGGGGAAACTAGCGCCCTCACAGATACGCAGTATTTT
CDR3 protein: CASSLEGETSALTDTQYF

clone size: once
D gene: TRBD2
CDR3 length: 15
J gene: TRBJ2-3
V gene: TRBV7-3
CDR3 DNA: TGTGCCAGCAGCCCCCAAGCGGGAGTGGCAGATACGCAGTATTTT
CDR3 protein: CASSPQAGVADTQYF

clone size: once
D gene: TRBD1
CDR3 length: 14
J gene: TRBJ2-7
V gene: TRBV5-4
CDR3 DNA: TGTGCCAGCAGTGACCCAGGGGGCAAGTACGAGCAGTACTTC
CDR3 protein: CASSDPGGKYEQYF

clone size: NA
D gene: NA
CDR3 length: 18
J gene: TRBJ1-5
V gene: TRBV6-4
CDR3 DNA: TGTGCCAGCAGTAAACAGAAACGAACAGGGACCTACAATCAGCCCCAGCATTTT
CDR3 protein: CASSKQKRTGTYNQPQHF

clone size: NA
D gene: NA
CDR3 length: 12
J gene: TRBJ2-2
V gene: TRBV6-5
CDR3 DNA: TGTGCCAGCAGCCGAGTTTCCGGGGAGCTGTTTTTT
CDR3 protein: CASSRVSGELFF

clone size: NA
D gene: TRBD2
CDR3 length: 14
J gene: TRBJ2-7
V gene: TRBV7-2
CDR3 DNA: TGTGCCAGCAGCCCCGGACTAGCATCCTACGAGCAGTACTTC
CDR3 protein: CASSPGLASYEQYF

clone size: NA
D gene: NA
CDR3 length: 13
J gene: TRBJ1-2
V gene: TRBV28
CDR3 DNA: TGTGCCAGCAGACCTTGGAGGAGCTATGGCTACACCTTC
CDR3 protein: CASRPWRSYGYTF

clone size: few
D gene: NA
CDR3 length: 16
J gene: TRBJ1-1
V gene: TRBV30
CDR3 DNA: TGTGCCTGGAACCCAAGACGGGGGTATGTGTTGGATGTAGCTTTCTTT
CDR3 protein: CAWNPRRGYVLDVAFF

clone size: NA
D gene: TRBD2
CDR3 length: 14
J gene: TRBJ2-7
V gene: TRBV28
CDR3 DNA: TGTGCCAGCAGGGGGGCGGGGGGCTTCTACGAGCAGTACTTC
CDR3 protein: CASRGAGGFYEQYF

clone size: NA
D gene: NA
CDR3 length: 19
J gene: TRBJ2-7
V gene: TRBV27
CDR3 DNA: TGTGCCAGCATATGGGCTTCCGGGCGATGGGGGAGGTTGACCTACGAGCAGTACTTC
CDR3 protein: CASIWASGRWGRLTYEQYF

clone size: NA
D gene: NA
CDR3 length: 16
J gene: TRBJ2-7
V gene: TRBV4-3
CDR3 DNA: TGCGCCAGCAGCCAAGAATACAGTTACCCCTTCTACGAGCAGTACTTC
CDR3 protein: CASSQEYSYPFYEQYF

clone size: NA
D gene: NA
CDR3 length: 15
J gene: TRBJ2-3
V gene: TRBV11-3
CDR3 DNA: TGTGCCAGCAGCTTAGGGGGTAGCGTCACAGATACGCAGTATTTT
CDR3 protein: CASSLGGSVTDTQYF

clone size: once
D gene: NA
CDR3 length: 13
J gene: TRBJ1-6
V gene: TRBV19
CDR3 DNA: TGTGCCAGTAGTACCTCCGGGACACCGGCCACCCGCTTT
CDR3 protein: CASSTSGTPATRF

clone size: once
D gene: NA
CDR3 length: 15
J gene: TRBJ1-4
V gene: TRBV19
CDR3 DNA: TGTGCCAGTACCCCCCGAGCTGGAACTAATGAAAAACTGTTTTTT
CDR3 protein: CASTPRAGTNEKLFF

clone size: NA
D gene: NA
CDR3 length: 11
J gene: TRBJ1-3
V gene: TRBV9
CDR3 DNA: TGTGCCAGCAGTAGTGCGAACACCATATATTTT
CDR3 protein: CASSSANTIYF